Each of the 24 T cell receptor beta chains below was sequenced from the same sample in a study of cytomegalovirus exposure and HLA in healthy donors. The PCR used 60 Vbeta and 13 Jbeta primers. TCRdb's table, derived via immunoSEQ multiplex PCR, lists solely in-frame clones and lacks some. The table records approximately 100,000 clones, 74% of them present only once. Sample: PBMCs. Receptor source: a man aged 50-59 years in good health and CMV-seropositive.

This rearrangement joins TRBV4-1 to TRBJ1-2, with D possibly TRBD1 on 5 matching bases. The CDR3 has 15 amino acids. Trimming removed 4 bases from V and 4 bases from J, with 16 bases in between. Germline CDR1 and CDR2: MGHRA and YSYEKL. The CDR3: CASSRNIREGYGYTF. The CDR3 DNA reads TGCGCCAGCAGCCGGAACATCAGGGAAGGCTATGGCTACACCTTC.

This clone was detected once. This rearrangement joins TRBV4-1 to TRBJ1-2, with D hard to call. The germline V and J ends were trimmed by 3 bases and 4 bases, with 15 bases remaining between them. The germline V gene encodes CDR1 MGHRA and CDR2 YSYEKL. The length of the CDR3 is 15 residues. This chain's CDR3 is CASSQTPSAGYGYTF. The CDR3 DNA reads TGCGCCAGCAGCCAGACACCCTCGGCGGGCTATGGCTACACCTTC.

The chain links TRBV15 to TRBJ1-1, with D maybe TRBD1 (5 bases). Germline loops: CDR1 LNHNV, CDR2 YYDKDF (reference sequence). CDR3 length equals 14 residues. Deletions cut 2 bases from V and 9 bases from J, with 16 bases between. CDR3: CATSRPSAGFQAFF. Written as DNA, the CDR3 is TGTGCCACCAGCAGACCCAGCGCAGGGTTTCAAGCTTTCTTT.

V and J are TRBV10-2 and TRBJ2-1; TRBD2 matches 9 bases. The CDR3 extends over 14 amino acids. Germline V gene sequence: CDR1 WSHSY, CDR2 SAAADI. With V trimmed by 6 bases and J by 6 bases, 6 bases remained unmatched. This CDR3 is CASSPGTSRNEQFF. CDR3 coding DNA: TGCGCCAGCAGCCCCGGGACTAGCCGCAATGAGCAGTTCTTC.

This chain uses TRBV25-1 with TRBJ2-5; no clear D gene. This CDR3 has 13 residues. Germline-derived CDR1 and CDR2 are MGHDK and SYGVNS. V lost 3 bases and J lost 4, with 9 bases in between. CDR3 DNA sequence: TGTGCCAGCAGTGACTGGCTAGGAGAGACCCAGTACTTC. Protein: CASSDWLGETQYF. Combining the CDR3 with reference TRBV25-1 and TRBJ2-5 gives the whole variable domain EADIYQTPRYLVIGTGKKITLECSQTMGHDKMYWYQQDPGMELHLIHYSYGVNSTEKGDLSSESTVSRIRTEHFPLTLESARPSHTSQYLCASSDWLGETQYFGPGTRLLVL.

The CDR3 is CASSLGQREYEQYF. As DNA, the CDR3 is TGTGCCAGCAGCTTAGGGCAGCGGGAGTACGAGCAGTACTTC. The chain joins TRBV7-2 to TRBJ2-7, with 8 bases aligning to TRBD2. Losses at the gene ends were 1 base for V and 4 bases for J; bases not matched to a gene: 3. Germline assignment: CDR1 SGHTA and CDR2 FQGNSA. The CDR3 sequence is 14 residues long.

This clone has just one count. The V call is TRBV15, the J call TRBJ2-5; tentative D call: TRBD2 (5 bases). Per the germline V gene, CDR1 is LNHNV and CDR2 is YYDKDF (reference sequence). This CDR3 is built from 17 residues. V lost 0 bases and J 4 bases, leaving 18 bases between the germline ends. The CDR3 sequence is CATSRDRGPQAGETQYF. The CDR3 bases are TGTGCCACCAGCAGAGATAGAGGGCCCCAGGCGGGAGAGACCCAGTACTTC.

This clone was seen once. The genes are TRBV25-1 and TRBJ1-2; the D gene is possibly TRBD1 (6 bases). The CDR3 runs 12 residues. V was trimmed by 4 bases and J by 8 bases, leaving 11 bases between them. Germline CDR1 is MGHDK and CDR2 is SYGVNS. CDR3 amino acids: CASSGGQWGYTF. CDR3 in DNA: TGTGCCAGCAGTGGAGGACAGTGGGGCTACACCTTC.

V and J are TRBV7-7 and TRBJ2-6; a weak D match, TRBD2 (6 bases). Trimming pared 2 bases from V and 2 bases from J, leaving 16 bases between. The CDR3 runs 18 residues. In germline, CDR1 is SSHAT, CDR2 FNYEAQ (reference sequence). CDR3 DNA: TGTGCCAGCAGCTTAAGGCTAGCGAGGTCGGCTGGGGCCAACGTCCTGACTTTC. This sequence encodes CASSLRLARSAGANVLTF.

CDR3 nucleotide sequence: TGTGCCAGCAGTTACAATCCAGAGAACACCGGGGAGCTGTTTTTT. Translated: CASSYNPENTGELFF. V usage is TRBV6-5 and J usage is TRBJ2-2; D is unclear. The CDR3 is 15 residues long. Germline CDR1 and CDR2: MNHEY and SVGAGI. Trimming stripped 2 bases from V and 1 base from J, with 8 bases between.

The CDR3 DNA is TGTGCCAGCAGCTTAGCGGACAGGGCAGCCTACGAGCAGTACTTC. Its protein is CASSLADRAAYEQYF. V is TRBV7-9 and J is TRBJ2-5; 8 bases are shared with TRBD1. The last part of the DNA fits TRBJ2-7 better; the J call may be wrong. Germline V CDR1 and CDR2: SEHNR, FQNEAQ (reference sequence). The CDR3 covers 15 residues.

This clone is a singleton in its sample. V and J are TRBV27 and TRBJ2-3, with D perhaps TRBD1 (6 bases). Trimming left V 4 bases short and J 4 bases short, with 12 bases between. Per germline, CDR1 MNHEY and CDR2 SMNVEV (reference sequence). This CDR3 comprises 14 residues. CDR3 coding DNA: TGTGCCAGCAGTTCCTCAGACAGGCCAGATACGCAGTATTTT. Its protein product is CASSSSDRPDTQYF.

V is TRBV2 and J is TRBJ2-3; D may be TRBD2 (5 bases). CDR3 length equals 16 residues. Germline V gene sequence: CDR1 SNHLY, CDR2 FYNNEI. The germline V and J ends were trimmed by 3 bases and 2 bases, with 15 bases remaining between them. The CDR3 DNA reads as TGTGCCAGCAGTGAGTCGGACTCCCTGAACACAGATACGCAGTATTTT. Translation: CASSESDSLNTDTQYF.

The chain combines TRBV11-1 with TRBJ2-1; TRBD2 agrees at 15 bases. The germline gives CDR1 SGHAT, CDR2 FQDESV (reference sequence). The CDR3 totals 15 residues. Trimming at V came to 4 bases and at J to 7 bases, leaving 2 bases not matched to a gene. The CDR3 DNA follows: TGTGCCAGCAGCTCCGGGACTAGCGGGGGGAATGAGCAGTTCTTC. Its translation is CASSSGTSGGNEQFF.

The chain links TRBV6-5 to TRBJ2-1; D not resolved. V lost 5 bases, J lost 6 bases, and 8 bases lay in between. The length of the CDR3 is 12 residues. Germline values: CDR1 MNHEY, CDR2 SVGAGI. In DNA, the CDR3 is TGTGCCAGCAGTAGGAGCCCCAATGAGCAGTTCTTC. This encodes CASSRSPNEQFF.

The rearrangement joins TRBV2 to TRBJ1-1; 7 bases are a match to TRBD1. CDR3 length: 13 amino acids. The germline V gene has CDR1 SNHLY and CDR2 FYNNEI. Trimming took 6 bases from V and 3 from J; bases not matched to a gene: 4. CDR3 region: CASSPGQDTEAFF. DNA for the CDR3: TGTGCCAGCAGCCCCGGACAGGACACTGAAGCTTTCTTT.

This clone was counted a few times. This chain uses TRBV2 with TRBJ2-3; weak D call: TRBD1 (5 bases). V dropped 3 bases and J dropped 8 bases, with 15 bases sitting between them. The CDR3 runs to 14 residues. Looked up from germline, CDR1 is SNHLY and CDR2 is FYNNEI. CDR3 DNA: TGTGCCAGCAGTGAGGACATCCACGTCGGTACGCAGTATTTT. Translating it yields CASSEDIHVGTQYF. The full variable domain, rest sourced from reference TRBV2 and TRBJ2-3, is EPEVTQTPSHQVTQMGQEVILRCVPISNHLYFYWYRQILGQKVEFLVSFYNNEISEKSEIFDDQFSVERPDGSNFTLKIRSTKLEDSAMYFCASSEDIHVGTQYFGPGTRLTVL.

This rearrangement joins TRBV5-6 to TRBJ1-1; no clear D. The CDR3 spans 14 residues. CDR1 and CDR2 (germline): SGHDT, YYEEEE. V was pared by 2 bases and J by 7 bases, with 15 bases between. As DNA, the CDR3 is TGTGCCAGCAGCTTAGGTACCTGGAGCCGTGAAGCTTTCTTT. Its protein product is CASSLGTWSREAFF.

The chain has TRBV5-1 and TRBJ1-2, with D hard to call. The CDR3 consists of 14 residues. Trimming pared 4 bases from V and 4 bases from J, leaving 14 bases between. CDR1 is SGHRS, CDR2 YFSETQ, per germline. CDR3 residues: CASSPQDAGYGYTF. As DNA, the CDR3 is TGCGCCAGCAGCCCCCAGGACGCGGGCTATGGCTACACCTTC. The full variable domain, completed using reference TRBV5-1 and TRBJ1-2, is KAGVTQTPRYLIKTRGQQVTLSCSPISGHRSVSWYQQTPGQGLQFLFEYFSETQRNKGNFPGRFSGRQFSNSRSEMNVSTLELGDSALYLCASSPQDAGYGYTFGSGTRLTVV.

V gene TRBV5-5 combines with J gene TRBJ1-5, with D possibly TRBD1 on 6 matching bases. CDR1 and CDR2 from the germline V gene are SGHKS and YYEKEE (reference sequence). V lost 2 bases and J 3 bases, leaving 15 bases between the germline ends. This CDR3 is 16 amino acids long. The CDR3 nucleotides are TGTGCCAGCAGCTTTCTCAGGGGTAATGCCAATCAGCCCCAGCATTTT. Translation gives CASSFLRGNANQPQHF.

CDR3 nucleotides: TGTGCCAGCGGGCGGGAAACTGAAGCTTTCTTT. This encodes CASGRETEAFF. J is TRBJ1-1 and V is TRBV6-5; D is unclear. The V gene lost 8 bases and the J gene lost 5 bases, with 9 bases spanning the gap. Germline V CDR1 and CDR2: MNHEY, SVGAGI. The CDR3 length is 11 residues.

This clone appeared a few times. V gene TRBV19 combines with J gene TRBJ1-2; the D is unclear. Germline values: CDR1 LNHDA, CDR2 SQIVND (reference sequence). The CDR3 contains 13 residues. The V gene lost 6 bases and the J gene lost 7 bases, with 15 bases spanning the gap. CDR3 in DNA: TGTGCCAGTAGCGCAGGCTTTTTGAGTGGCTACACCTTC. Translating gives CASSAGFLSGYTF.

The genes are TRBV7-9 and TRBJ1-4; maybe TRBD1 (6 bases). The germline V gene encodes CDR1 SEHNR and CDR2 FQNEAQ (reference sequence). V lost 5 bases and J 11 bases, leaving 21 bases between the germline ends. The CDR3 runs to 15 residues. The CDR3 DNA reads TGTGCCAGCAGCACCAGGGGCAGATGGGCTACGAAACTGTTTTTT. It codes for CASSTRGRWATKLFF.

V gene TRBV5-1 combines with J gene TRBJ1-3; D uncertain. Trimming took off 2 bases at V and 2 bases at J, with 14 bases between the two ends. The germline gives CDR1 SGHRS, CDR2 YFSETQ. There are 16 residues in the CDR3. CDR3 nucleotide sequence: TGCGCCAGCAGCTTAGTTACCCCGGGGACTGGAAACACCATATATTTT. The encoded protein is CASSLVTPGTGNTIYF. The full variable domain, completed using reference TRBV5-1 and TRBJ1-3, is KAGVTQTPRYLIKTRGQQVTLSCSPISGHRSVSWYQQTPGQGLQFLFEYFSETQRNKGNFPGRFSGRQFSNSRSEMNVSTLELGDSALYLCASSLVTPGTGNTIYFGEGSWLTVV.